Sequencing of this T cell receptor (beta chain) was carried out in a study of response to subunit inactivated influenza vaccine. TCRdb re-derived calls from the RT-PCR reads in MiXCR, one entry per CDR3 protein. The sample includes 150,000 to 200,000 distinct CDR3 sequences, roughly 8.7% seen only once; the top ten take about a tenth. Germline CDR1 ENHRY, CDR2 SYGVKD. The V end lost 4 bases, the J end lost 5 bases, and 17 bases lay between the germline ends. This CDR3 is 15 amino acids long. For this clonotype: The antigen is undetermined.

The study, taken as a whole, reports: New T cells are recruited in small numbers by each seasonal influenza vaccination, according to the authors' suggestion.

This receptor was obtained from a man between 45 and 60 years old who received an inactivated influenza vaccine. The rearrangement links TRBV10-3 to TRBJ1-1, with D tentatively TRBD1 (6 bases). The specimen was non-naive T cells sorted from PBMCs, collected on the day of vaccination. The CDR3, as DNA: TGTGCCATCAGTGCTAAGAACCCACAGGGAACTGAAGCTTTCTTT. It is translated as CAISAKNPQGTEAFF.